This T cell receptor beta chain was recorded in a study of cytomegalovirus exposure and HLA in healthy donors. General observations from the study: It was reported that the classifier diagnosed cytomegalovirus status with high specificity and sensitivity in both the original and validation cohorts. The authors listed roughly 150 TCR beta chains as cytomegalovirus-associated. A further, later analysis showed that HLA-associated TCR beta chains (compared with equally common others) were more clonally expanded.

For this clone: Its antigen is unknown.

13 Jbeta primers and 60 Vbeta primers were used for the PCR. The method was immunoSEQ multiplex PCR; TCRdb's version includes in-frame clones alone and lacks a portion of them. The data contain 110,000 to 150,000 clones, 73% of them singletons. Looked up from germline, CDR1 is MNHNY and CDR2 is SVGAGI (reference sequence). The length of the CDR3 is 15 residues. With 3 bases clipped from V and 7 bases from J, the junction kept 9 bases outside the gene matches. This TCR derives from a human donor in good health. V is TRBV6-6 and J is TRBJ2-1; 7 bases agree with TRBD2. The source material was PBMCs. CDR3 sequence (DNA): TGTGCCAGCAGTTATTTATCCGCTAGCGGTAATGAGCAGTTCTTC. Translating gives CASSYLSASGNEQFF.